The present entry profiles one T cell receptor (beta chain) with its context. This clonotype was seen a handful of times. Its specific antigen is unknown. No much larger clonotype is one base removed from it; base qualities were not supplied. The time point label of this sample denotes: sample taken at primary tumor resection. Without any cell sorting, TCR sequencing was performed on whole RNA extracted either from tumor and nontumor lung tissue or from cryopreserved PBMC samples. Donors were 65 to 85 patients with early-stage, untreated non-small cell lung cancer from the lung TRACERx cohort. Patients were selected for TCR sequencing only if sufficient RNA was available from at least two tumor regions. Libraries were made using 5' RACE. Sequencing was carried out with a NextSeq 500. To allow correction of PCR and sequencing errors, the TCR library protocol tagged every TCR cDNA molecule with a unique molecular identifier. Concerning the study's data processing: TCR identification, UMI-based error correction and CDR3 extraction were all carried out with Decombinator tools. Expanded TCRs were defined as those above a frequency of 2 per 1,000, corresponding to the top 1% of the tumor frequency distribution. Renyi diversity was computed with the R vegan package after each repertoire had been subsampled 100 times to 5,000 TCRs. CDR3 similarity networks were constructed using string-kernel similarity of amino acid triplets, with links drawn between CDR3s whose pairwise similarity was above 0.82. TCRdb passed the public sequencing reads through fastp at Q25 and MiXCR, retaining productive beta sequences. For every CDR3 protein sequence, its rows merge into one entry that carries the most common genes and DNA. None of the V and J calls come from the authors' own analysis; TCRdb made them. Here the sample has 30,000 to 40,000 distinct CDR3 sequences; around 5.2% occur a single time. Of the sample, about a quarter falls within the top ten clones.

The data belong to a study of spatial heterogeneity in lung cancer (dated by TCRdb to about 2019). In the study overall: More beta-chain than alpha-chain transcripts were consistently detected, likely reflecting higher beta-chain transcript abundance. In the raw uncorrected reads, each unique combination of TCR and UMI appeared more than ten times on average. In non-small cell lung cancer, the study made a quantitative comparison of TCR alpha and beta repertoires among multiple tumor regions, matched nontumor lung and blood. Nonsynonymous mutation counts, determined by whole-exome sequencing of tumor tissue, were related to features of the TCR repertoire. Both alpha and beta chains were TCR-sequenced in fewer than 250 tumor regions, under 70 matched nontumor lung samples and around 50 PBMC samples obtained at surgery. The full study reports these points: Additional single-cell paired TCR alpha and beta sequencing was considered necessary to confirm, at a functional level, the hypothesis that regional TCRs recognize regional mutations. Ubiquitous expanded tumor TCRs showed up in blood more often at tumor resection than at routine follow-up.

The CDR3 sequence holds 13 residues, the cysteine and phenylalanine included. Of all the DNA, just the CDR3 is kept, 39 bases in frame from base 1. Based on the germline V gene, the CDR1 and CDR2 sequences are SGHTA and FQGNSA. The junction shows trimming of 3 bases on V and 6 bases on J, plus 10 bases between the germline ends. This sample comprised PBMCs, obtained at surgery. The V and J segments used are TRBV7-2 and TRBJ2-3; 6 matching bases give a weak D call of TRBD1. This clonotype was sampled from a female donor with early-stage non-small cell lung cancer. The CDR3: CASSLPGADTQYF. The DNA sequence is TGTGCCAGCAGCTTGCCAGGGGCCGATACGCAGTATTTT. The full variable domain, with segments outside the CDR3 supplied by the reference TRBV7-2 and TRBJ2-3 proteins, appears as GAGVSQSPSNKVTEKGKDVELRCDPISGHTALYWYRQSLGQGLEFLIYFQGNSAPDKSGLPSDRFSAERTGGSVSTLTIQRTQQEDSAVYLCASSLPGADTQYFGPGTRLTVL.